This T cell receptor (beta chain) was obtained from a study of naive and memory T cell subsets. J was trimmed by 0 bases and V by 4 bases; bases with no gene match: 14. Germline values: CDR1 MGHRA, CDR2 YSYEKL. This CDR3 comprises 19 residues. An oligonucleotide containing a UMI was ligated to the 3' end of TCR cDNA. Whole blood, approximately 2.3 ml, came from adult healthy volunteers. Unsorted total RNA, about 1 to 1000 ng, was DNase treated before reverse transcription. Judged by abundance, this clonotype is medium-sized (0.01 to 0.1%). Its specificity is not known. Ligated cDNA underwent four rounds of PCR with nested alpha and beta constant region primers and SP2. For blood and skin samples, reverse transcription used TCR alpha and beta constant primers. From the 5' RACE reads, TCRdb called clonotypes with MiXCR, one entry per CDR3 protein. The profile shows fewer than 40,000 distinct CDR3 sequences, around 17% of them singletons.

Study results and caveats: Potentially, T cell activation and differentiation skew this RNA-based measurement.

The genes are TRBV4-1 and TRBJ1-5; 8 nucleotides match TRBD1. This clonotype was sampled from a female donor in good health. CDR3 amino acids: CASSPGGRGHGYSNQPQHF. For the CDR3, the DNA is TGCGCCAGCAGCCCAGGGGGCAGGGGGCACGGCTATAGCAATCAGCCCCAGCATTTT.